The T cell receptor beta chain under discussion was sequenced for a study of T cell responses to AZD1222 COVID-19 vaccine. Study-level findings and limits: Clonal diversity was possibly underestimated, and the donors were mostly white British, with more females. Spike-specific TCR depth and breadth grew after two AZD1222 doses.

The CDR3 loop spans 15 amino acids. Notes on this clone: What it binds is unknown.

Sequencing was performed with immunoSEQ multiplex PCR; in TCRdb, only in-frame clones are kept and a portion is missing. The profile covers roughly 170,000 clones, with around 90% appearing a single time and 2.6% taken by the ten largest. Sequencing was performed on peripheral blood, taken on day 0 of AZD1222 vaccination. The TCR comes from an adult in good health. The chain couples TRBV21-1 to TRBJ2-5; TRBD1, as called in the table, went unchecked against the DNA. TRBV21-1 is classified as a pseudogene. The DNA for the CDR3 is TGTGCCAGCAGCAAAGGACAGGCAAATAAAGAGACCCAGTACTTC. Translating gives CASSKGQANKETQYF.